A selection of T cell receptor beta chains follows, all from one sample in a study of Ad26.COV2.S vaccination and SARS-CoV-2 variants. Profiled with immunoSEQ multiplex PCR; TCRdb holds only in-frame clones, not every one. The sample consists of about 350,000 clones, 88% of them appearing once. This material consisted of peripheral blood, taken in a trial of Ad26.COV2.S vaccine versus placebo. These receptors all stem from a person between 18 and 65 years old who received the Ad26.COV2.S COVID-19 vaccine or a placebo. Each CDR3 is given with its conserved first and last residue. A D gene is named only where the DNA matches it firmly. Clone size appears in some rows only: once, few, many, or a class for an expanded clone.

v_call,d_call,j_call,clone_size,cdr3_nt,cdr3_aa
TRBV18,.,TRBJ1-5,.,TGTGCCAGCTCACCACGAGCCGGGAGCAATCAGCCCCAGCATTTT,CASSPRAGSNQPQHF
TRBV20-1,.,TRBJ2-5,.,TGCAGTGCTAGTGTTCGCCCCGGTCAAATGGAGACCCAGTACTTC,CSASVRPGQMETQYF
TRBV14,.,TRBJ1-1,.,TGTGCCAGCAGCATCGGCAGGAACACTGAAGCTTTCTTT,CASSIGRNTEAFF
TRBV7-2,.,TRBJ1-6,.,TGTGCCAGCAGCTGGGCAGGGAATAATTCACCCCTCCACTTT,CASSWAGNNSPLHF
TRBV11-3,TRBD1,TRBJ1-2,few,TGTGCCAGCAGCTTAATAGAGGACAGGGGAGCTAACTATGGCTACACCTTC,CASSLIEDRGANYGYTF
TRBV12-3/TRBV12-4,.,TRBJ2-2,.,TGTGCCAGCAGTTTAGCGCTCTTCGGGGAGCTGTTTTTT,CASSLALFGELFF
TRBV7-2,.,TRBJ1-5,.,TGTGCCAGCAGCCGTGTTCCCTCGTTCGGAGGGTCGAATCAGCCCCAGCATTTT,CASSRVPSFGGSNQPQHF
TRBV5-5,.,TRBJ1-2,.,TGTGCCAGCAGCCCCCTGAGCTATGGCTACACCTTC,CASSPLSYGYTF
TRBV11-3,TRBD1,TRBJ2-7,.,TGTGCCAGCAGCTTAGGTCCTACAGGGGACGAGCAGTACTTC,CASSLGPTGDEQYF
TRBV9,TRBD1,TRBJ2-7,.,TGTGCCAGCAGCGCTGAGCTCACCATAGACAGGGTGAAGGACGAGCAGTACTTC,CASSAELTIDRVKDEQYF
TRBV19,.,TRBJ2-3,.,TGTGCCAGTAGTATTCCGCCAACTAGGTTTAGCACAGATACGCAGTATTTT,CASSIPPTRFSTDTQYF
TRBV30,.,TRBJ1-2,.,TGTGCCTGGAACCACGGGGGGCTCGGCTACACCTTC,CAWNHGGLGYTF
TRBV5-6,.,TRBJ1-3,.,TGTGCCAGCAGCATTACAGGCAGGGGCATTGGCTACACCATATATTTT,CASSITGRGIGYTIYF
TRBV29-1,.,TRBJ2-3,once,TGCAGCGTTGAGGCGAATACGCAGTATTTT,CSVEANTQYF
TRBV3-1/TRBV3-2,TRBD1,TRBJ2-6,.,TGTGCCAGCAGCCACTGCCGGGACAGGGGTGCTGGGGCCAACGTCCTGACTTTC,CASSHCRDRGAGANVLTF
TRBV27,TRBD1,TRBJ2-7,.,TGTGCCAGCAGCCCGGGACAGAAAGACTACGAGCAGTACTTC,CASSPGQKDYEQYF
TRBV28,.,TRBJ2-5,.,TGTGCCAGCAGTTTATTTCGGGGGCCAGAGACCCAGTACTTC,CASSLFRGPETQYF
TRBV7-9,.,TRBJ1-2,.,TGTGCCAGCAGCTTAAACGGACACCCAATTCGTGGTGGCTACACCTTC,CASSLNGHPIRGGYTF
TRBV7-2,.,TRBJ1-2,.,TGTGCCAGCAGCCAAGACAGTTACTATGGCTACACCTTC,CASSQDSYYGYTF
TRBV5-6,TRBD2,TRBJ2-3,.,TGTGCCAGCAGTGCGGGAGGGCCTTCGGATACGCAGTATTTT,CASSAGGPSDTQYF
TRBV25-1,TRBD2,TRBJ2-1,.,TGTGCCAGCACCGAACTAGCGACAAGCTCCTACAATGAGCAGTTCTTC,CASTELATSSYNEQFF
TRBV7-9,.,TRBJ1-3,.,TGTGCCAGCAGCTTACCAGGGGGAAACACCATATATTTT,CASSLPGGNTIYF
TRBV15,.,TRBJ2-6,.,TGTGCCACCAGCAGAGATTCGGTGTCTGGGGCCAACGTCCTGACTTTC,CATSRDSVSGANVLTF
TRBV10-1,TRBD1,TRBJ1-6,few,TGCGCCAGCAGTGAGTCTCGGGACAGAGGGTCACCCCTCCACTTT,CASSESRDRGSPLHF
TRBV4-2,.,TRBJ1-1,few,TGTGCCAGCAGCCAAGGGCGGGGGATGGGAACTGAAGCTTTCTTT,CASSQGRGMGTEAFF
TRBV10-3,.,TRBJ1-5,.,TGTGCCATCAGTGATCAGGTAAACAATCAGCCCCAGCATTTT,CAISDQVNNQPQHF
TRBV10-3,.,TRBJ2-7,.,TGTGCCATCAGTGAGTCGTCCGGATTCGCCTACGAGCAGTACTTC,CAISESSGFAYEQYF
TRBV9,.,TRBJ1-4,.,TGTGCCAGCAGCCTAGAGTGGGGGAGTGGGGAAAAACTGTTTTTT,CASSLEWGSGEKLFF
TRBV5-1,TRBD2,TRBJ2-3,.,TGCGCCAGCAGTACCGCTAGCGGTCCCGATACGCAGTATTTT,CASSTASGPDTQYF
TRBV27,.,TRBJ2-5,.,TGTGCCAGCAGTTTTTTGGACCAATCGCCGGGGACCCAGTACTTC,CASSFLDQSPGTQYF
TRBV28,.,TRBJ1-3,.,TGTGCCAGCACCATAGACTCTGGAAACACCATATATTTT,CASTIDSGNTIYF
TRBV6-5,.,TRBJ1-1,once,TGTGCCAGCAGTTATGGGCAGGTGAACACTGAAGCTTTCTTT,CASSYGQVNTEAFF